This TCR beta chain was obtained from a study of HIV-infected patients and healthy controls. No cell fractionation was done, so the repertoire covers all unsorted peripheral blood T cells. Two fifths of the ten uninfected healthy control donors were sampled twice, about twelve weeks apart. Around 530 ng RNA was reverse transcribed with alpha and beta constant-region primers. Using multiplexing indices, alpha and beta chain libraries were generated apart by chain-specific third strand synthesis. TCRdb re-derived calls from the 5' RACE reads in MiXCR, one entry per CDR3 protein. The table shows 11,000 to 15,000 distinct CDR3 sequences, with 9.9% occurring only once. The CDR3 runs to 14 residues. V lost 4 bases and J lost 9, with 16 bases in between. CDR1 and CDR2 from the germline V gene are LGHNA and YNFKEQ. This clonotype has at least ten counts.

Material: blood. The clonotype originates from an adult in good health. This sequence joins TRBV4-2 and TRBJ2-4; possible D gene TRBD2, 6 bases. CDR3 protein: CASSRGEDGGIQYF. The DNA for the CDR3 is TGTGCCAGCAGCCGGGGGGAGGATGGGGGCATTCAGTACTTC.